This TCR beta chain derives from a study of T cell clonality in common variable immunodeficiency. At least ten counts were recorded for this clone. Antigen: not known. The read terminates 3 residues before the CDR3 end, so the remaining end is supplied by the germline J gene. Other DNA sequences within the sample encode an identical CDR3. Only in-frame clones appear in the TCRdb table, and some are missing; sequencing was by immunoSEQ multiplex PCR. The sample lists 30,000 or so clones, none appearing once, the ten largest making up 3.5% to 4%. Study results and caveats: Links between repertoire features and CVID complications were heterogeneity-limited. Reportedly, TCR beta sequences from common variable immunodeficiency showed fewer deletions and N-nucleotide insertions.

The CDR3 runs to 14 residues. Germline V gives CDR1 MNHEY, CDR2 SVGEGT. With 4 bases removed from V and 1 base from J, the gap between germline ends came to 8 bases. The V call is TRBV6-2 or TRBV6-3, the J call TRBJ1-3; D remains ambiguous. The sequenced sample was peripheral blood mononuclear cells. This sequence originates from a person between 18 and 70 years old in good health. CDR3 sequence: CASSFYGSGNTIYF. The part of the CDR3 DNA that was read is TGTGCCAGCAGTTTCTACGGGTCTGGAAACACC.